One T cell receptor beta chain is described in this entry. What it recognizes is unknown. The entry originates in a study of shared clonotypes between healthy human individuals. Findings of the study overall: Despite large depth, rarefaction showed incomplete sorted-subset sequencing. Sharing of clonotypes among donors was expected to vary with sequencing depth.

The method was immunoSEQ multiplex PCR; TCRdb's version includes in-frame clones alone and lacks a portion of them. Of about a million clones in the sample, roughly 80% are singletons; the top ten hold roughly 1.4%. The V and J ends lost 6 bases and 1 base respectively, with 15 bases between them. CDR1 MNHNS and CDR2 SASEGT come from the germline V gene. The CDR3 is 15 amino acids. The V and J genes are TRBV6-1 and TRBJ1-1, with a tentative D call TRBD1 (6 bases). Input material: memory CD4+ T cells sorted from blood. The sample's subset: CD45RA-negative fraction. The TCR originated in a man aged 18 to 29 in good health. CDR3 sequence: CASSLAQGQNTEAFF. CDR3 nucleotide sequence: TGTGCCAGCAGCCTGGCCCAGGGACAGAACACTGAAGCTTTCTTT.